Presented here are 8 T cell receptor beta chains from one specimen sequenced in a study of lymphopenia after photon versus proton radiotherapy (dated by TCRdb to 2018 to 2020). Library preparation was by the immunoSEQ multiplex PCR assay. This is the immuneACCESS table as TCRdb keeps it, with only in-frame sequences that have V and J called. A part of the clones is gone; compared with another copy, unresolved V genes explain less than half, and the rest is unexplained. The sample profile shows 60,000 to 75,000 clones; around 88% of them were found once. The ten biggest clones cover less than 2.5% of the sample. Sequencing was performed on peripheral blood, taken from a patient treated with photon-based radiotherapy. These receptors were obtained from a man between 35 and 55 years old with gastric cancer.

The V gene is TRBV7-2, the J gene TRBJ1-2; perhaps TRBD1 as D (6 bases). From germline, CDR1 is SGHTA and CDR2 FQGNSA. The CDR3 covers 15 residues. V was shortened by 1 base and J by 4 bases, with 13 bases between the two germline ends. The CDR3 sequence is CASSLGQVAGYGYTF. In DNA form, the CDR3 reads TGTGCCAGCAGCTTAGGACAGGTTGCAGGCTATGGCTACACCTTC.

As DNA, the CDR3 is TGTGCCAGCGCGGGCGGGGAAGCCAAAAACATTCAGTACTTC. Translated: CASAGGEAKNIQYF. The chain links TRBV5-4 to TRBJ2-4, with D perhaps TRBD2 (6 bases). The V and J ends lost 7 bases and 0 bases respectively, with 11 bases between them. This CDR3 is 14 amino acids long. Germline values: CDR1 SGHNT, CDR2 YYREEE (reference sequence).

This clone has just a few counts. V usage is TRBV6-6 and J usage is TRBJ1-4; the match to TRBD1 covers 7 bases. Germline V gives CDR1 MNHNY, CDR2 SVGAGI (reference sequence). The V segment lost 6 bases and the J segment 8 bases; nucleotides outside the gene matches: 6. This CDR3 comprises 13 residues. In DNA form, the CDR3 reads TGTGCCAGCAGACCTGACAGGGTAGAAAAACTGTTTTTT. Amino acid sequence: CASRPDRVEKLFF.

This clone was counted once. The chain carries TRBV13 and TRBJ2-5; D is unresolved. The CDR3 has 14 amino acids. Trimming left V 0 bases short and J 5 bases short, with 10 bases between. The germline gives CDR1 PRHDT, CDR2 FYEKMQ (reference sequence). The CDR3 DNA sequence: TGTGCCAGCAGCTTAGGACAGCAAAGGGAGACCCAGTACTTC. It is translated as CASSLGQQRETQYF.

The chain has TRBV5-1 and TRBJ2-2; possibly TRBD1 for D (6 bases). CDR1 SGHRS and CDR2 YFSETQ come from the germline V gene. The CDR3 totals 14 residues. Trimming took 4 bases from V and 1 from J, leaving 8 bases between them. In DNA, the CDR3 is TGCGCCAGCAGCCTGACAGGGAACACCGGGGAGCTGTTTTTT. This codes for CASSLTGNTGELFF.

This clone was seen once. CDR3 loop: CAIRLSGELFF. The CDR3 nucleotides read TGTGCCATCAGATTAAGCGGGGAGCTGTTTTTT. V usage is TRBV10-3 and J usage is TRBJ2-2, with D unresolved. The CDR3 consists of 11 residues. Trimming shortened V by 6 bases and J by 7 bases, and 6 bases separated the two germline ends. Germline-derived CDR1 and CDR2 are ENHRY and SYGVKD.

The genes are TRBV5-5 and TRBJ1-2; unclear D gene. The V gene's germline CDR1 is SGHKS and CDR2 YYEKEE (reference sequence). The CDR3 extends over 14 amino acids. V was cut by 0 bases and J by 2 bases, with 8 bases left in between. The chain's CDR3 is CASSLVASNYGYTF. The CDR3 DNA reads as TGTGCCAGCAGCTTGGTGGCCAGCAACTATGGCTACACCTTC. The variable domain in full, with the rest retrieved from reference TRBV5-5 and TRBJ1-2, is DAGVTQSPTHLIKTRGQQVTLRCSPISGHKSVSWYQQVLGQGPQFIFQYYEKEERGRGNFPDRFSARQFPNYSSELNVNALLLGDSALYLCASSLVASNYGYTFGSGTRLTVV.

The V gene is TRBV30, the J gene TRBJ1-6; 7 nucleotides agree with TRBD1. The length of the CDR3 is 15 residues. J lost 7 bases, V lost 2 bases, and 8 bases had no gene match. Germline V gives CDR1 GTSNPN, CDR2 SVGIG (reference sequence). CDR3 sequence (DNA): TGTGCCTGGAGTAGGGACAGCCTCCAAAATTCACCCCTCCACTTT. It codes for CAWSRDSLQNSPLHF.